What follows is one TCR beta chain and its context. This sample stems from a study of cytomegalovirus exposure and HLA in healthy donors. Nominally healthy donors provided the samples, though records likely missed some immune exposures. PCR was performed using 60 Vbeta and 13 Jbeta primers. Produced via immunoSEQ multiplex PCR; TCRdb's table is partial and in-frame only. The table shows about 110,000 clones, with 69% occurring only once. From germline, CDR1 is PRHDT and CDR2 FYEKMQ (reference sequence). V shed 2 bases, J shed 1 base, and the junction held 4 bases outside the gene matches. This CDR3 contains 15 residues.

Sequenced sample: PBMCs. The chain employs TRBV13 and TRBJ1-2; 7 bases match TRBD1. This receptor was obtained from a woman between 65 and 79 years old in good health and CMV-seropositive. The CDR3: CASSLWTGFNYGYTF. The CDR3 nucleotides are TGTGCCAGCAGCTTATGGACAGGCTTTAACTATGGCTACACCTTC.